A single sample is the source of the 24 T cell receptor beta chains below, sequenced in a study of CXCR3-negative and CXCR3-positive naive CD8 T cells. These receptors have no identified antigens. Libraries were UMI-labeled 5' RACE TRB cDNA. One entry per CDR3 protein, without DNA, is what TCRdb gives after re-calling the 5' RACE reads. Reported are more than 80,000 distinct CDR3 sequences; the ten largest clones contain roughly 0.38%. Notes on the study in general: Comparison of naive cells showed more hydrophobic TRB CDR3s in CXCR3-positive than in CXCR3-negative naive cells.

The specimen was naive CXCR3+ CD8+ T cells from blood. Subset: CD45RO-CCR7+CD27+CD95- naive CD8+ T cells expressing CXCR3 (TNR3+). These receptors were taken from a human donor in good health. Some clones in this sample may be carry-over from other donors' samples.

The rearrangement uses TRBV27 and TRBJ2-1; checking the TCRdb D call of TRBD2 is not possible without DNA. The germline V gene encodes CDR1 MNHEY and CDR2 SMNVEV (reference sequence). The CDR3 consists of 15 residues. The CDR3 region is CASRSASGSVNEQFF.

The V gene is TRBV4-1, the J gene TRBJ2-7; TCRdb proposes TRBD2, but this gene call is untestable without DNA. The CDR3 runs 14 residues. The germline V gene encodes CDR1 MGHRA and CDR2 YSYEKL. CDR3 amino acids: CASSQVRERYEQYF.

This sequence joins TRBV6-6 and TRBJ2-4; lacking DNA, the TRBD2 call made by TCRdb goes unchecked. The CDR3 runs to 17 residues. The germline gives CDR1 MNHNY, CDR2 SVGAGI (reference sequence). The CDR3 loop is CASSYPPSGEAGNIQYF.

The chain combines TRBV29-1 with TRBJ2-2; the TCRdb D gene call, TRBD2, has no DNA to confirm it. The CDR3 is 12 residues long. From germline, CDR1 is SQVTM and CDR2 ANQGSEA. This CDR3 reads CSVWRGTGELFF.

The rearrangement links TRBV12-3 or TRBV12-4 to TRBJ2-3. CDR3 length: 14 residues. The CDR3 region is CASSTTTSGDTQYF.

This chain joins TRBV12-3 or TRBV12-4 and TRBJ1-5; TCRdb picks TRBD1, but there is no DNA to check that call. The CDR3 is 15 amino acids. The CDR3 loop is CASSFAGASNQPQHF.

The V and J genes are TRBV5-5 and TRBJ1-2; as DNA is missing, the TRBD1 call by TCRdb cannot be tested. This CDR3 has 14 residues. Looked up from germline, CDR1 is SGHKS and CDR2 is YYEKEE (reference sequence). Here the CDR3 reads CASSLGGTGEGYTF.

This sequence joins TRBV7-6 and TRBJ2-7; TCRdb calls TRBD1, which cannot be checked without DNA. The V gene's germline CDR1 is SGHVS and CDR2 FNYEAQ. The CDR3 has 14 residues. The CDR3 is CASSLGGHGYEQYF.

The gene calls are TRBV27 and TRBJ2-7; TCRdb names TRBD2, which stays unverified in the absence of DNA. The CDR3 contains 18 residues. Germline V gives CDR1 MNHEY, CDR2 SMNVEV (reference sequence). The CDR3 is CASSPTSGSSFLFREQYF.

The chain has TRBV20-1 and TRBJ1-2; TCRdb's D call, TRBD1, is unchecked because there is no DNA. Germline-derived CDR1 and CDR2 are DFQATT and SNEGSKA (reference sequence). The length of the CDR3 is 15 residues. The CDR3 loop reads CSAREGGRGFHGYTF.

The J gene is TRBJ1-5, the V gene TRBV21-1; absent DNA, TCRdb's TRBD1 call cannot be checked. TRBV21-1 is an annotated pseudogene. CDR3 length: 14 residues. CDR3 protein: CAVRVGDSNQPQHF.

The rearrangement links TRBV9 to TRBJ2-2. The germline CDR1 and CDR2 sequences are SGDLS and YYNGEE. The CDR3 totals 13 residues. The chain's CDR3 is CASSVGHTGELFF.

This chain uses TRBV20-1 with TRBJ2-5; the D gene TCRdb calls, TRBD1, cannot be checked with no DNA. Germline CDR1 reads DFQATT; CDR2 reads SNEGSKA (reference sequence). This CDR3 is built from 15 residues. CDR3 region: CSASSGAGGQETQYF.

This chain joins TRBV29-1 and TRBJ1-1; checking the TCRdb D call of TRBD1 is not possible without DNA. Per the germline V gene, CDR1 is SQVTM and CDR2 is ANQGSEA. The CDR3 runs to 13 residues. CDR3: CSVEAGAKTEAFF.

V usage is TRBV7-9 and J usage is TRBJ2-3; the TRBD1 assignment by TCRdb is unverifiable without DNA. The germline V gene encodes CDR1 SEHNR and CDR2 FQNEAQ (reference sequence). CDR3 length equals 12 residues. The CDR3: CASSFWGDTQYF.

The chain combines TRBV2 with TRBJ2-2. Per germline, CDR1 SNHLY and CDR2 FYNNEI. The CDR3 length is 11 residues. The CDR3 region is CASISTGELFF.

This chain uses TRBV5-1 with TRBJ2-1. This CDR3 spans 15 amino acids. Germline CDR1 and CDR2: SGHRS and YFSETQ. The CDR3 reads CASSLAPDLTDEQFF. Drawing the rest from reference TRBV5-1 and TRBJ2-1, the complete variable domain is KAGVTQTPRYLIKTRGQQVTLSCSPISGHRSVSWYQQTPGQGLQFLFEYFSETQRNKGNFPGRFSGRQFSNSRSEMNVSTLELGDSALYLCASSLAPDLTDEQFFGPGTRLTVL.

The chain joins TRBV29-1 to TRBJ2-7; lacking DNA, the TRBD1 call made by TCRdb goes unchecked. This CDR3 has 13 residues. Germline V gene sequence: CDR1 SQVTM, CDR2 ANQGSEA. The CDR3 sequence: CSVLAGGIYEQYF.

The V call is TRBV29-1, the J call TRBJ2-4; TCRdb reports TRBD1, a call that lacks DNA to check it against. In germline, CDR1 is SQVTM, CDR2 ANQGSEA. The CDR3 is made up of 16 amino acids. The CDR3 protein is CSVEDPGDLAKNIQYF.

The chain employs TRBV6-5 and TRBJ2-7; TCRdb gives TRBD1 as the D gene, but with no DNA this cannot be confirmed. Germline V gene sequence: CDR1 MNHEY, CDR2 SVGAGI. CDR3 length: 14 amino acids. The CDR3 reads CAVVAGTGFNEQYF.

CDR3: CASSSEGQGIPQETQYF. The chain links TRBV28 to TRBJ2-5; TCRdb calls TRBD1, which cannot be checked without DNA. This CDR3 is 17 amino acids long. Looked up from germline, CDR1 is MDHEN and CDR2 is SYDVKM.

V is TRBV7-9 and J is TRBJ1-2; TCRdb's assignment of TRBD1 cannot be checked, as there is no DNA. The CDR3 has 13 amino acids. The germline gives CDR1 SEHNR, CDR2 FQNEAQ (reference sequence). The CDR3 is CASSETTGDGYTF.

This rearrangement joins TRBV4-2 to TRBJ2-7; TCRdb indicates TRBD1, and absent DNA this call remains unverified. The germline V gene has CDR1 LGHNA and CDR2 YNFKEQ. The CDR3 is 13 amino acids. The CDR3 spells CASSFGTEYEQYF.

The V and J genes are TRBV29-1 and TRBJ1-2; TCRdb names TRBD1, which stays unverified in the absence of DNA. This CDR3 contains 12 residues. The germline gives CDR1 SQVTM, CDR2 ANQGSEA. The CDR3 region is CSVVLGPYGYTF.